One and the same sample provided the 7 T cell receptor beta chains below, sequenced in a study of T-cell reconstitution after alpha-beta-depleted transplantation in children. Preparing the TCRbeta library involved the use of unique molecular identifiers. In TCRdb, the PCR reads were re-called with MiXCR into one record per CDR3 protein. Of 450,000 to 700,000 distinct CDR3 sequences in the sample, roughly 30% were seen once. The sequenced sample was PBMCs, obtained before TCRalphabeta/CD19-depleted stem cell transplant. The origin of the receptors is a boy younger than two with Wiskott-Aldrich syndrome, due to receive a stem cell transplant.

This clonotype turned up a few times. The V gene is TRBV12-3 or TRBV12-4, the J gene TRBJ2-7; either TRBD1 or TRBD2 may fit D (6 bases each). Trimming left V 4 bases short and J 2 bases short, with 15 bases between. The CDR3 contains 15 residues. CDR3 in DNA: TGTGCCAGCAGTTCTCGATACAGGGAGGCCTACGAGCAGTACTTC. Amino acid sequence: CASSSRYREAYEQYF.

V is TRBV5-1 and J is TRBJ2-1, with D tentatively TRBD1 or TRBD2 (5 bases each). Looked up from germline, CDR1 is SGHRS and CDR2 is YFSETQ. Deletions cut 6 bases from V and 0 bases from J, with 13 bases between. This CDR3 has 15 amino acids. The CDR3 loop reads CASTDGGSSYNEQFF. DNA for the CDR3: TGCGCCAGCACAGATGGGGGTAGCTCCTACAATGAGCAGTTCTTC.

This clonotype was detected a few times. The V call is TRBV9, the J call TRBJ1-1; D gene unclear. The CDR3 length is 14 residues. Between the trimmed V and J ends, which lost 0 bases and 1 base, there was a span of 7 bases. The germline gives CDR1 SGDLS, CDR2 YYNGEE. The CDR3 here is CASSVVSQNTEAFF. CDR3 sequence (DNA): TGTGCCAGCAGCGTAGTATCACAGAACACTGAAGCTTTCTTT.

Here the CDR3 DNA reads TGCGCCAGCAGCTTGGCCAGACTAGCCCAAGAGACCCAGTACTTC. This encodes CASSLARLAQETQYF. The chain combines TRBV5-1 with TRBJ2-5, with 7 positions matching TRBD2. V was pared by 0 bases and J by 1 base, with 3 bases of the junction left unmatched. This CDR3 is 15 amino acids long. Germline V gene data show CDR1 as SGHRS and CDR2 as YFSETQ.

In DNA form, the CDR3 reads TGCGCCAGCGCTTTACGGGGAGAGAAGTACTTC. Translation gives CASALRGEKYF. The rearrangement links TRBV5-1 to TRBJ2-5; D is perhaps TRBD2 (5 bases). This CDR3 contains 11 residues. Between the trimmed V and J ends, which lost 7 bases and 12 bases, there was a span of 16 bases. Germline V gene sequence: CDR1 SGHRS, CDR2 YFSETQ.

This clonotype was detected a few times. This rearrangement joins TRBV5-1 to TRBJ2-7; 8 bases are a match to TRBD2. V was clipped by 0 bases and J by 4 bases; unmatched bases: 9. The CDR3 extends over 16 amino acids. The germline gives CDR1 SGHRS, CDR2 YFSETQ. This CDR3 is CASSLARGTRSYEQYF. CDR3 sequence (DNA): TGCGCCAGCAGCTTGGCGCGGGGGACTAGAAGTTACGAGCAGTACTTC. Full variable domain (rest looked up from reference TRBV5-1 and TRBJ2-7): KAGVTQTPRYLIKTRGQQVTLSCSPISGHRSVSWYQQTPGQGLQFLFEYFSETQRNKGNFPGRFSGRQFSNSRSEMNVSTLELGDSALYLCASSLARGTRSYEQYFGPGTRLTVT.

This chain uses TRBV2 with TRBJ2-6; a possible D gene is TRBD2 (6 bases). With 6 bases removed from V and 2 bases from J, the gap between germline ends came to 14 bases. The CDR3 is 16 residues long. Germline values: CDR1 SNHLY, CDR2 FYNNEI. CDR3 protein: CASSQILATGANVLTF. The CDR3 coding sequence is TGTGCCAGCAGCCAAATCCTAGCGACTGGGGCCAACGTCCTGACTTTC. Together with reference TRBV2 and TRBJ2-6, the CDR3 gives the full variable domain: EPEVTQTPSHQVTQMGQEVILRCVPISNHLYFYWYRQILGQKVEFLVSFYNNEISEKSEIFDDQFSVERPDGSNFTLKIRSTKLEDSAMYFCASSQILATGANVLTFGAGSRLTVL.